The 23 T cell receptor beta chains below were found in one sample sequenced in a study of shared clonotypes between healthy human individuals. Profiling relied on immunoSEQ multiplex PCR, and the TCRdb table lists in-frame clones only, not all of them. The data show millions of clones, approximately 93% seen once. The sequencing sample was made of naive CD4+ T cells from PBMCs. The subset was: CD45RA+ positively selected. These receptors all come from a man younger than 35 in good health. Some clones in this sample may be carry-over from other donors' samples.

This rearrangement joins TRBV28 to TRBJ2-2; D is unclear. Per the germline V gene, CDR1 is MDHEN and CDR2 is SYDVKM. The V end lost 5 bases, the J end lost 9 bases, and 7 bases lay between the germline ends. The CDR3 sequence is 11 residues long. CDR3 sequence: CASSVARELFF. The CDR3 DNA sequence: TGTGCCAGCAGTGTGGCCCGGGAGCTGTTTTTT.

V usage is TRBV15 and J usage is TRBJ1-1; weak D call: TRBD1 (6 bases). Trimming removed 1 base from V and 5 bases from J, with 11 bases in between. The CDR3 totals 14 residues. Germline loops: CDR1 LNHNV, CDR2 YYDKDF (reference sequence). Here the CDR3 DNA reads TGTGCCACCAGCAGAGTTGCAGGGGAGACTGAAGCTTTCTTT. Its translation is CATSRVAGETEAFF. Using reference TRBV15 and TRBJ1-1 for the parts outside the CDR3, the full variable domain is DAMVIQNPRYQVTQFGKPVTLSCSQTLNHNVMYWYQQKSSQAPKLLFHYYDKDFNNEADTPDNFQSRRPNTSFCFLDIRSPGLGDTAMYLCATSRVAGETEAFFGQGTRLTVV.

The V gene is TRBV6-5, the J gene TRBJ1-1, with D hard to call. V was trimmed by 0 bases and J by 5 bases, leaving 13 bases between them. The CDR3 sequence is 15 residues long. Germline CDR1 and CDR2: MNHEY and SVGAGI. The CDR3 sequence is CASSYSRWVNTEAFF. The CDR3 DNA reads as TGTGCCAGCAGTTACTCGCGGTGGGTCAATACTGAAGCTTTCTTT.

This chain links TRBV30 with TRBJ1-2, with D possibly matching TRBD1 (6 bases). Trimming took off 0 bases at V and 9 bases at J, with 23 bases between the two ends. This CDR3 region has 16 residues. Germline V lookup: CDR1 GTSNPN, CDR2 SVGIG (reference sequence). The CDR3 sequence: CAWSVGGTENVNSYTF. In DNA, the CDR3 is TGTGCCTGGAGTGTAGGGGGGACGGAGAACGTTAACAGCTACACCTTC.

The rearrangement uses TRBV6-1 and TRBJ2-3; no firm D call. V was trimmed by 3 bases and J by 1 base, leaving 17 bases between them. This CDR3 is 17 amino acids long. CDR1 MNHNS and CDR2 SASEGT come from the germline V gene. This CDR3 is CASSEWADSLGTDTQYF. The DNA of the CDR3 is TGTGCCAGCAGTGAGTGGGCTGACTCCCTAGGCACAGATACGCAGTATTTT.

The chain recombines TRBV5-6 with TRBJ2-1, with 7 nucleotides matching TRBD2. This CDR3 region has 15 residues. V lost 6 bases to trimming and J lost 0 bases; unmatched junction nucleotides: 6. Germline-derived CDR1 and CDR2 are SGHDT and YYEEEE. The CDR3 coding sequence is TGTGCCAGCACCACTACTAGCGCCTCCTACAATGAGCAGTTCTTC. This sequence encodes CASTTTSASYNEQFF. The full variable domain, rest sourced from reference TRBV5-6 and TRBJ2-1, is DAGVTQSPTHLIKTRGQQVTLRCSPKSGHDTVSWYQQALGQGPQFIFQYYEEEERQRGNFPDRFSGHQFPNYSSELNVNALLLGDSALYLCASTTTSASYNEQFFGPGTRLTVL.

The rearrangement joins TRBV2 to TRBJ1-2, with D perhaps matching TRBD1 (5 bases). CDR3 length equals 18 residues. Germline lookup yields CDR1 SNHLY and CDR2 FYNNEI. The V end was cut by 8 bases, the J end by 8 bases, with 33 bases between. CDR3 in DNA: TGTGCCAGCGTGGACGGGACGGCTCGGAAGTTGGGCCGGAGGGGCTACACCTTC. Protein product: CASVDGTARKLGRRGYTF. Looking up the rest from reference TRBV2 and TRBJ1-2 gives the full variable domain: EPEVTQTPSHQVTQMGQEVILRCVPISNHLYFYWYRQILGQKVEFLVSFYNNEISEKSEIFDDQFSVERPDGSNFTLKIRSTKLEDSAMYFCASVDGTARKLGRRGYTFGSGTRLTVV.

The CDR3 protein is CASSQRLSNEKLFF. For the CDR3, the DNA is TGCGCCAGCAGTCAAAGGTTGTCTAATGAAAAACTGTTTTTT. V usage is TRBV23-1 and J usage is TRBJ1-4; D gene uncertain. TRBV23-1 is annotated as an ORF whose role is uncertain. V lost 2 bases and J 3 bases, leaving 7 bases between the germline ends. This CDR3 has 14 amino acids.

The rearrangement uses TRBV30 and TRBJ2-3; D unclear. CDR3 size: 13 residues. V was shortened by 6 bases and J by 1 base, with 11 bases between the two germline ends. Germline V gene sequence: CDR1 GTSNPN, CDR2 SVGIG (reference sequence). The CDR3 loop reads CACGQSGTDTQYF. The CDR3, as DNA: TGTGCCTGTGGCCAGTCCGGCACAGATACGCAGTATTTT.

The gene calls are TRBV13 and TRBJ2-7; D call uncertain. This CDR3 has 11 residues. V lost 1 base and J 5 bases, leaving 3 bases between the germline ends. In germline, CDR1 is PRHDT, CDR2 FYEKMQ (reference sequence). CDR3 in DNA: TGTGCCAGCAGCTTAGACCACGAGCAGTACTTC. Protein: CASSLDHEQYF.

The chain has TRBV11-2 and TRBJ1-5, with TRBD1 matching over 8 bases. The V gene end was trimmed by 0 bases and the J gene end by 12 bases; junction bases not matched to a gene: 4. The CDR3 consists of 13 residues. Germline V gives CDR1 SGHAT, CDR2 FQNNGV. The DNA for the CDR3 is TGTGCCAGCAGCTTAGATGGAGGGACAGGCCAGCATTTT. As protein: CASSLDGGTGQHF.

This chain links TRBV7-2 with TRBJ2-5; D may be TRBD1 or TRBD2 (7 bases each). Per the germline V gene, CDR1 is SGHTA and CDR2 is FQGNSA. The V end lost 7 bases, the J end lost 5 bases, and 20 bases lay between the germline ends. There are 15 residues in the CDR3. The CDR3 loop reads CASTQSRGRGETQYF. The CDR3 bases are TGTGCCAGCACCCAGTCCAGGGGGAGGGGGGAGACCCAGTACTTC.

The genes are TRBV9 and TRBJ2-1; 11 bases agree with TRBD2. The CDR3 loop spans 16 amino acids. Trimming took 0 bases from V and 6 from J; bases not matched to a gene: 5. CDR1 and CDR2 from the germline V gene are SGDLS and YYNGEE. As DNA, the CDR3 is TGTGCCAGCAGCGTAGCCCCGACTAGCGGGGTCAATGAGCAGTTCTTC. As protein: CASSVAPTSGVNEQFF.

The chain couples TRBV28 to TRBJ1-6, with D unclear. Germline-derived CDR1 and CDR2 are MDHEN and SYDVKM. V was pared by 3 bases and J by 0 bases, with 0 bases between. CDR3 length: 13 residues. CDR3 protein: CASSFSYNSPLHF. The CDR3 DNA sequence: TGTGCCAGCAGTTTCTCCTATAATTCACCCCTCCACTTT.

The chain carries TRBV2 and TRBJ2-7, with D maybe TRBD1 (5 bases). Looked up from germline, CDR1 is SNHLY and CDR2 is FYNNEI. This CDR3 is 14 amino acids long. Trimming took off 2 bases at V and 3 bases at J, with 11 bases between the two ends. Written as DNA, the CDR3 is TGTGCCAGCAGTGAACAGGGTGACCACTACGAGCAGTACTTC. Translating it yields CASSEQGDHYEQYF.

This clone has a single count. V usage is TRBV18 and J usage is TRBJ1-1; D remains unclear. V gave up 1 base and J gave up 0 bases, with 12 bases separating them. The CDR3 has 16 amino acids. Germline V gives CDR1 KGHSH, CDR2 LQKENI. In DNA, the CDR3 is TGTGCCAGCTCACCACGTATGGTTTCCATGAACACTGAAGCTTTCTTT. It is translated as CASSPRMVSMNTEAFF.

This clone was seen only once. The chain links TRBV28 to TRBJ1-2; tentative D call: TRBD1 (6 bases). This CDR3 has 14 amino acids. V shed 2 bases and J shed 4 bases, with 11 bases lying between them. Germline-derived CDR1 and CDR2 are MDHEN and SYDVKM. In DNA form, the CDR3 reads TGTGCCAGCAGTTTACGGACAGACCGCTATGGCTACACCTTC. Protein product: CASSLRTDRYGYTF.

The rearrangement links TRBV28 to TRBJ2-1; unclear D gene. The CDR3 contains 13 residues. Germline V gene lookup returns CDR1 MDHEN and CDR2 SYDVKM. V was trimmed by 6 bases and J by 5 bases, leaving 11 bases between them. CDR3: CASRVPLNNEQFF. The CDR3 bases are TGTGCCAGCAGGGTTCCGCTAAACAATGAGCAGTTCTTC.

This sequence joins TRBV28 and TRBJ1-5; the D gene is possibly TRBD1 (6 bases). Germline CDR1 and CDR2: MDHEN and SYDVKM. The CDR3 spans 14 residues. Trimming removed 6 bases from V and 10 bases from J, with 19 bases in between. The CDR3 sequence is CASRGPGGRDPQHF. The DNA for the CDR3 is TGTGCCAGCAGAGGTCCGGGGGGCCGGGATCCCCAGCATTTT.

V gene TRBV5-1 combines with J gene TRBJ1-1; 8 bases map to TRBD1. V trimming: 3 bases; J trimming: 1 base; junction bases outside the gene matches: 5. The germline gives CDR1 SGHRS, CDR2 YFSETQ. CDR3 length: 15 amino acids. The CDR3 region is CASSYITGGNTEAFF. CDR3 in DNA: TGCGCCAGCAGCTATATTACAGGGGGGAACACTGAAGCTTTCTTT.

The gene calls are TRBV5-1 and TRBJ1-2, with 9 nucleotides matching TRBD1. V was pared by 3 bases and J by 4 bases, with 7 bases of the junction left unmatched. The CDR3 loop spans 15 amino acids. Germline V CDR1 and CDR2: SGHRS, YFSETQ. In DNA form, the CDR3 reads TGCGCCAGCAGCTCATCCGGGACAGGGCTCTATGGCTACACCTTC. Protein sequence: CASSSSGTGLYGYTF.

Note on this clone: The identical CDR3 is also encoded by other nucleotide sequences in the sample. The chain couples TRBV5-1 to TRBJ2-1, with TRBD2 as a possible D gene (5 bases). The CDR3 extends over 15 amino acids. V lost 4 bases and J lost 0, with 11 bases in between. Germline CDR1 and CDR2: SGHRS and YFSETQ. The CDR3: CASSPPGSSYNEQFF. The CDR3 nucleotides are TGCGCCAGCAGCCCGCCGGGAAGCTCCTACAATGAGCAGTTCTTC. Supplemented by reference TRBV5-1 and TRBJ2-1, the full variable domain reads KAGVTQTPRYLIKTRGQQVTLSCSPISGHRSVSWYQQTPGQGLQFLFEYFSETQRNKGNFPGRFSGRQFSNSRSEMNVSTLELGDSALYLCASSPPGSSYNEQFFGPGTRLTVL.

The V and J genes are TRBV28 and TRBJ2-7; D is ambiguous. V gave up 2 bases and J gave up 0 bases, with 5 bases separating them. The CDR3 loop spans 13 amino acids. CDR1 and CDR2 (germline): MDHEN, SYDVKM. The CDR3: CASSLVYSYEQYF. DNA of the CDR3: TGTGCCAGCAGTTTAGTATACTCCTACGAGCAGTACTTC.